This TCR beta chain was profiled in a study of blood T cell repertoires in COVID-19. Study context: Samples came from the United States, Italy and Spain, spanning acute and convalescent COVID-19. PBMCs, B-cell-depleted T cells, or T cells provided the cDNA or gDNA that made up the material.

Authors' data handling: Reference gene primer amplification in the assay estimated nucleated cell counts. Libraries were prepared by immunoSEQ multiplex PCR; TCRdb keeps only in-frame clonotypes and omits some of them. V, J and clone size derive from that table, while D and trimming were established from the DNA sequence. Counted here are 250,000 to 350,000 clones, roughly 90% occurring once; the ten biggest clones make up roughly 4%. This CDR3 spans 12 amino acids. V dropped 9 bases and J dropped 5; count of bases not matched to a gene: 3. The germline V gene has CDR1 MNHEY and CDR2 SVGAGI. The V call is TRBV6-5, the J call TRBJ1-1; 10 nucleotides line up with TRBD1. The clonotype originates from a woman aged 50 to 65 with active or convalescent COVID-19. The sequencing sample was made of peripheral blood. Here the CDR3 reads CASRQGATEAFF. CDR3 coding DNA: TGTGCCAGTCGACAGGGGGCAACTGAAGCTTTCTTT.